The 19 T cell receptor beta chains listed next were all sequenced from one sample in a study of cytomegalovirus exposure and HLA in healthy donors. Sequenced by immunoSEQ multiplex PCR; TCRdb stores in-frame clones only, minus some. The sample shows 50,000 to 70,000 clones, roughly 94% of them seen only once. The sequenced material came from PBMCs. The receptors were gathered from a woman between 18 and 29 years old in good health and CMV-seropositive.

V gene TRBV7-8 combines with J gene TRBJ2-2; D gene uncertain. Trimming took off 7 bases at V and 2 bases at J, with 14 bases between the two ends. Per the germline V gene, CDR1 is SGHVS and CDR2 is FQNEAQ. This CDR3 contains 15 residues. The CDR3 coding sequence is TGTGCCAGCATCTCAACAGCCTTCAACACCGGGGAGCTGTTTTTT. Translation gives CASISTAFNTGELFF.

The gene calls are TRBV7-2 and TRBJ1-2; 9 nucleotides line up with TRBD1. V was pared by 5 bases and J by 8 bases, with 12 bases of the junction left unmatched. The CDR3 length is 15 residues. Germline assignment: CDR1 SGHTA and CDR2 FQGNSA. The chain's CDR3 is CASSADPGQGRGYTF. In DNA, the CDR3 is TGTGCCAGCAGCGCCGATCCGGGACAGGGTCGCGGCTACACCTTC.

This chain connects TRBV9 to TRBJ1-5, with D perhaps matching TRBD1 (5 bases). This CDR3 spans 15 amino acids. The germline CDR1 and CDR2 sequences are SGDLS and YYNGEE. V lost 0 bases to trimming and J lost 4 bases, with 11 bases between them. The CDR3 here is CASSVGSTENQPQHF. The CDR3 nucleotides read TGTGCCAGCAGCGTAGGTTCGACAGAAAATCAGCCCCAGCATTTT.

The chain has TRBV4-1 and TRBJ2-2; 14 bases match TRBD2. Trimming cost V 7 bases and J 7 bases; bases outside gene matches: 5. The length of the CDR3 is 15 residues. Germline V lookup: CDR1 MGHRA, CDR2 YSYEKL. This CDR3 reads CASTTTSGRGGELFF. The CDR3 DNA reads as TGCGCCAGCACTACGACTAGCGGGAGGGGCGGGGAGCTGTTTTTT.

This clone was seen just once. This sequence joins TRBV5-1 and TRBJ2-7, with 7 positions matching TRBD1. The CDR3 is made up of 14 amino acids. The ends lost 3 bases at V and 2 bases at J; junction bases unmatched: 5. Germline CDR1 is SGHRS and CDR2 is YFSETQ. The CDR3 coding sequence is TGCGCCAGCAGCTGGACCGGGACAGCCTACGAGCAGTACTTC. Protein: CASSWTGTAYEQYF.

This rearrangement joins TRBV10-3 to TRBJ1-2, with D possibly being TRBD1 (6 bases). Germline V lookup: CDR1 ENHRY, CDR2 SYGVKD. The V gene lost 4 bases and the J gene lost 4 bases, with 16 bases spanning the gap. CDR3 length equals 15 residues. CDR3 DNA sequence: TGTGCCATCAGTGCTGAGGACAGAGGACTCTATGGCTACACCTTC. Its protein product is CAISAEDRGLYGYTF.

J is TRBJ1-2 and V is TRBV7-2; D unclear. Germline V gene sequence: CDR1 SGHTA, CDR2 FQGNSA. The CDR3 covers 14 residues. Trimming cost V 1 base and J 3 bases, with 9 bases left between them. The CDR3 DNA reads as TGTGCCAGCAGCTTAGTGAGCCAGGACTATGGCTACACCTTC. Residues: CASSLVSQDYGYTF.

This sequence joins TRBV11-1 and TRBJ2-3; D is unclear. The CDR3 contains 10 residues. Germline lookup yields CDR1 SGHAT and CDR2 FQDESV (reference sequence). Trimming stripped 5 bases from V and 7 bases from J, with 4 bases between. CDR3 in DNA: TGTGCCAGCAGCCCCAATACGCAGTATTTT. It is translated as CASSPNTQYF.

The chain couples TRBV5-6 to TRBJ1-2, with TRBD1 matching over 8 bases. Germline V gives CDR1 SGHDT, CDR2 YYEEEE. The CDR3 totals 17 residues. Unmatched junction bases numbered 12, after V lost 5 bases and J lost 0 bases. CDR3 coding DNA: TGTGCCAGCAGTATATGGCCAGGGGGCGCCTCTAACTATGGCTACACCTTC. Translation: CASSIWPGGASNYGYTF.

The V gene is TRBV19, the J gene TRBJ1-2; 7 nucleotides agree with TRBD1. CDR1 and CDR2 from the germline V gene are LNHDA and SQIVND (reference sequence). J gave up 0 bases and V 4 bases, and 5 bases lay outside the gene matches. The CDR3 sequence is 15 residues long. CDR3 sequence reads: CASSTRDRPNYGYTF. CDR3 nucleotides: TGTGCCAGTAGTACTCGGGACAGACCTAACTATGGCTACACCTTC. Combining the CDR3 with reference TRBV19 and TRBJ1-2 gives the whole variable domain DGGITQSPKYLFRKEGQNVTLSCEQNLNHDAMYWYRQDPGQGLRLIYYSQIVNDFQKGDIAEGYSVSREKKESFPLTVTSAQKNPTAFYLCASSTRDRPNYGYTFGSGTRLTVV.

J is TRBJ2-2 and V is TRBV10-3, with D possibly TRBD1 on 7 matching bases. The CDR3 length is 13 residues. From germline, CDR1 is ENHRY and CDR2 SYGVKD. V was trimmed by 11 bases and J by 4 bases, leaving 14 bases between them. The CDR3 region has the DNA TGTGCCGGGGGGACAGAAATCACCGGGGAGCTGTTTTTT. As protein: CAGGTEITGELFF.

The rearrangement uses TRBV6-1 and TRBJ2-1; TRBD2 agrees at 10 bases. This CDR3 has 15 amino acids. The germline CDR1 and CDR2 sequences are MNHNS and SASEGT. J was trimmed by 3 bases and V by 4 bases; bases with no gene match: 3. CDR3 nucleotides: TGTGCCAGCAGTGGTGGACTAGCGGTCTACAATGAGCAGTTCTTC. Its translation: CASSGGLAVYNEQFF.

This sequence joins TRBV11-2 and TRBJ1-1; maybe TRBD1 (5 bases). The germline V gene has CDR1 SGHAT and CDR2 FQNNGV. The V end lost 3 bases, the J end lost 4 bases, and 6 bases lay between the germline ends. The CDR3 totals 12 residues. DNA for the CDR3: TGTGCCAGCAGCTTCAGGGCCACTGAAGCTTTCTTT. It specifies CASSFRATEAFF.

The chain is built from TRBV2 and TRBJ1-5; 11 nucleotides match TRBD1. V gave up 4 bases and J gave up 2 bases; unmatched junction bases: 7. Germline CDR1 is SNHLY and CDR2 is FYNNEI. The CDR3 extends over 17 amino acids. The CDR3 reads CASSAGTGGSRNQPQHF. CDR3 DNA sequence: TGTGCCAGCAGTGCGGGGACAGGGGGTAGTCGCAATCAGCCCCAGCATTTT.

This chain uses TRBV11-2 with TRBJ2-1; D perhaps matches TRBD2 (6 bases). CDR3 length: 16 residues. V was cut by 1 base and J by 0 bases, with 10 bases left in between. CDR1 and CDR2 (germline): SGHAT, FQNNGV. The CDR3 spells CASSLGAEGSYNEQFF. In nucleotides, the CDR3 is TGTGCCAGCAGCTTAGGAGCGGAGGGCTCCTACAATGAGCAGTTCTTC.

The V gene is TRBV5-4, the J gene TRBJ2-5; 7 bases fit TRBD1. V trimming: 0 bases; J trimming: 5 bases; junction bases outside the gene matches: 10. The V gene's germline CDR1 is SGHNT and CDR2 YYREEE (reference sequence). CDR3 length equals 16 residues. The CDR3 spells CASSLDATGTYETQYF. Written as DNA, the CDR3 is TGTGCCAGCAGCTTGGACGCGACAGGGACGTACGAGACCCAGTACTTC.

The gene calls are TRBV27 and TRBJ2-7; 10 bases are shared with TRBD1. Per the germline V gene, CDR1 is MNHEY and CDR2 is SMNVEV (reference sequence). The V gene end was trimmed by 5 bases and the J gene end by 2 bases; junction bases not matched to a gene: 6. The CDR3 has 15 amino acids. Here the CDR3 reads CASSIPGQGTYEQYF. Here the CDR3 DNA reads TGTGCCAGCAGTATCCCGGGACAGGGGACCTACGAGCAGTACTTC.

This clone was observed a few times. The J gene is TRBJ1-4, the V gene TRBV5-3, with 8 bases aligning to TRBD1. TRBV5-3 has ORF status, its function being uncertain. V gave up 4 bases and J gave up 4 bases; unmatched junction bases: 9. This CDR3 contains 16 residues. The CDR3 sequence is CARSPPRGRLNEKLFF. The CDR3 DNA is TGTGCCAGAAGCCCCCCCAGGGGGCGGCTTAATGAAAAACTGTTTTTT.

This clone showed up just once. V gene TRBV18 combines with J gene TRBJ2-7; possible D gene TRBD1, 6 bases. The CDR3 has 15 amino acids. Germline V gene lookup returns CDR1 KGHSH and CDR2 LQKENI. V was pared by 3 bases and J by 5 bases, with 17 bases between. The CDR3 coding sequence is TGTGCCAGCTCACCCCAGGACAGAACACCCAACGAGCAGTACTTC. Amino acids: CASSPQDRTPNEQYF.